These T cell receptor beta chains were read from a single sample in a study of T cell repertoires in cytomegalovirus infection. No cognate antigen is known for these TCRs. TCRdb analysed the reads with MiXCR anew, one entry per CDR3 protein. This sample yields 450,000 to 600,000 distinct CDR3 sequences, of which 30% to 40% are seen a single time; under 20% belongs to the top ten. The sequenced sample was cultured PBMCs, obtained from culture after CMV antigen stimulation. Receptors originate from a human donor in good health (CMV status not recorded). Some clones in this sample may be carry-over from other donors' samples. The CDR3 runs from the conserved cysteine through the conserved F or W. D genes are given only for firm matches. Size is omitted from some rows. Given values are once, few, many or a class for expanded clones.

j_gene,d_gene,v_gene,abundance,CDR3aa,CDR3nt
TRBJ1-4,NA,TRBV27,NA,CASSLKAWLGEKLFF,TGTGCCAGCAGTTTAAAGGCGTGGCTTGGTGAAAAACTGTTTTTT
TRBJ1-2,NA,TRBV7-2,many,CASSISRGPEDYGYTF,TGTGCCAGCAGCATTAGCCGCGGGCCGGAGGACTATGGCTACACCTTC
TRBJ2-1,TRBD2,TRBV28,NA,CASIAGGAYNEQFF,TGTGCCAGCATAGCGGGAGGGGCCTACAATGAGCAGTTCTTC
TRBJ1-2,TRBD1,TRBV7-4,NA,CASSRPGQGGDGYTF,TGTGCCAGCAGCCGACCCGGACAGGGTGGCGATGGCTACACCTTC
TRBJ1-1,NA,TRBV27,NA,CASSLTAGKGTEAFF,TGTGCCAGCAGTCTTACAGCAGGGAAGGGCACTGAAGCTTTCTTT
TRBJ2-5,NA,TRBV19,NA,CASRTDQETQYF,TGTGCCAGTAGGACGGATCAAGAGACCCAGTACTTC
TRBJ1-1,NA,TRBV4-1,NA,CASVLRGMNTEAFF,TGCGCCAGCGTCCTCAGAGGCATGAACACTGAAGCTTTCTTT
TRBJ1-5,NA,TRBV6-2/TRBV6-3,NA,CASSYSGGGNQPQHF,TGTGCCAGCAGTTACTCGGGGGGCGGAAATCAGCCCCAGCATTTT
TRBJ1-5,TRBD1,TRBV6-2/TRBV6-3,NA,CASSYLTGQGAQHF,TGTGCCAGCAGTTATTTAACAGGGCAGGGGGCCCAGCATTTT
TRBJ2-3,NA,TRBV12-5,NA,CASGSLDTQYF,TGTGCTAGTGGTTCGTTGGATACGCAGTATTTT
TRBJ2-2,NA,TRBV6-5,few,CASSRGDVPGELFF,TGTGCCAGCAGTCGAGGGGATGTCCCCGGGGAGCTGTTTTTT
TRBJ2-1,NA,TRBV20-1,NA,CSAGRRSYNEQFF,TGCAGTGCGGGGCGGCGCTCCTACAATGAGCAGTTCTTC
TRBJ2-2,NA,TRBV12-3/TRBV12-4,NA,CASSLTEAGELFF,TGTGCCAGCAGTCTAACAGAGGCCGGGGAGCTGTTTTTT
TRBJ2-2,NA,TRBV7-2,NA,CASSLARVSTGELFF,TGTGCCAGCAGCTTAGCGAGGGTTTCCACCGGGGAGCTGTTTTTT
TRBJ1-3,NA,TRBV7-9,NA,CASSFWEVGNTIYF,TGTGCCAGCAGCTTCTGGGAAGTTGGAAACACCATATATTTT
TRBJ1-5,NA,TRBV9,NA,CASSVEGSSNQPQHF,TGTGCCAGCAGCGTAGAAGGATCTAGCAATCAGCCCCAGCATTTT
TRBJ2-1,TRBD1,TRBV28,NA,CASRDRDEQFF,TGTGCCAGCAGAGACAGGGATGAGCAGTTCTTC
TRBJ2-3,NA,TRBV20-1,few,CSAGPGQSSSDTQYF,TGCAGTGCCGGGCCGGGACAAAGCAGCTCAGATACGCAGTATTTT
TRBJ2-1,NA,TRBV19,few,CASSPPALGEQFF,TGTGCCAGTAGTCCCCCCGCTCTCGGCGAGCAGTTCTTC
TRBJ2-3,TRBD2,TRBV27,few,CASSHIAGEGGTDTQYF,TGTGCCAGCAGCCACATAGCGGGAGAAGGGGGCACAGATACGCAGTATTTT
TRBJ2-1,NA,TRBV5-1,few,CASSSLANNEQFF,TGCGCCAGCAGCTCTTTAGCTAACAATGAGCAGTTCTTC
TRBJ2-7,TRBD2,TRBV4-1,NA,CASSRVGTSGIYEQYF,TGCGCCAGCAGCCGTGTCGGGACTAGCGGGATCTACGAGCAGTACTTC
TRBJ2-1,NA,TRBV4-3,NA,CASSQDIGTEMDNEQFF,TGCGCCAGCAGCCAAGATATTGGAACGGAGATGGACAATGAGCAGTTCTTC
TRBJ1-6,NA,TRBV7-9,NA,CASSADLGSYNSPLHF,TGTGCCAGCAGCGCCGATTTAGGCTCCTATAATTCACCCCTCCACTTT
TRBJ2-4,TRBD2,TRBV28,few,CASSLPAEAGVTKNIQYF,TGTGCCAGCAGTTTACCCGCGGAAGCGGGAGTAACCAAAAACATTCAGTACTTC
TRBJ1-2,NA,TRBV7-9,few,CASSSANPDGGYTF,TGTGCCAGCAGCTCCGCCAATCCCGATGGAGGCTACACCTTC
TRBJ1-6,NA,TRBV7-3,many,CASSLTGPQSPLHF,TGTGCCAGCAGCCTCACGGGGCCACAGTCACCCCTCCACTTT
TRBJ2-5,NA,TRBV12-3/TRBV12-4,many,CASSFSGQETQYF,TGTGCCAGCAGCTTCTCCGGGCAAGAGACCCAGTACTTC
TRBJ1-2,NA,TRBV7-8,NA,CASSLSGELGSNYGYTF,TGTGCCAGCAGCCTATCAGGGGAATTGGGTTCTAACTATGGCTACACCTTC
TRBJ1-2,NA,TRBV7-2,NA,CASSLALRFGGAGYTF,TGTGCCAGCAGCTTAGCGCTAAGGTTCGGGGGCGCTGGCTACACCTTC
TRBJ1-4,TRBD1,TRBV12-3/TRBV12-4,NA,CASSLALTGGIIF,TGTGCCAGCAGTTTAGCGCTTACAGGGGGCATAATTTTT
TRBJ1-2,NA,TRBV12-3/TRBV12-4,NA,CASSPQDGTGYTF,TGTGCCAGCAGTCCCCAGGACGGGACTGGCTACACCTTC
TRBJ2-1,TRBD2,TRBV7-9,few,CASSSEGTSGRMVEFF,TGTGCCAGCAGCTCCGAAGGGACTAGCGGGAGAATGGTTGAGTTCTTC
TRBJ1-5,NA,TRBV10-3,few,CAISEGQAPNQPQHF,TGTGCCATCAGTGAGGGGCAGGCTCCCAATCAGCCCCAGCATTTT
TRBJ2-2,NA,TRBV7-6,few,CASSPQKRGGAGELFF,TGTGCCAGCAGCCCCCAAAAGAGGGGAGGTGCCGGGGAGCTGTTTTTT
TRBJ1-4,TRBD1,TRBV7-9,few,CASSFGTGTFNEKLFF,TGTGCCAGCAGCTTCGGGACAGGGACTTTTAATGAAAAACTGTTTTTT
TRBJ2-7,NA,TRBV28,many,CATYGGGSYEQYF,TGTGCCACCTACGGGGGCGGCTCCTACGAGCAGTACTTC
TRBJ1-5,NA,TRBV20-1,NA,CSAPSEGGLIQPQHF,TGCAGTGCTCCCTCGGAGGGGGGGCTGATTCAGCCCCAGCATTTT
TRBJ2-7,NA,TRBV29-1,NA,CSAQDSFYEQYF,TGCAGCGCCCAGGACTCATTTTACGAGCAGTACTTC
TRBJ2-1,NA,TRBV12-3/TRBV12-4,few,CAGGDGYNEQFF,TGTGCAGGGGGGGACGGCTACAATGAGCAGTTCTTC
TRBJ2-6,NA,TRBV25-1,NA,CASRAGRAGANVLTF,TGTGCCAGCAGGGCCGGGCGGGCCGGGGCCAACGTCCTGACTTTC
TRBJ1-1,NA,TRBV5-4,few,CASSPLRGGAEAFF,TGTGCCAGCAGCCCCTTGCGGGGGGGCGCTGAAGCTTTCTTT
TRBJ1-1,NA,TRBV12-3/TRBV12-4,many,CASSFGGNTEAFF,TGTGCCAGCAGCTTCGGGGGGAACACTGAAGCTTTCTTT
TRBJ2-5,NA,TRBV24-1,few,CATSAPPGMGQETQYF,TGTGCCACCAGTGCCCCCCCGGGGATGGGCCAAGAGACCCAGTACTTC
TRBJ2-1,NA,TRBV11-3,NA,CASSFSSADNEQFF,TGTGCCAGCAGCTTTTCCTCAGCCGACAATGAGCAGTTCTTC
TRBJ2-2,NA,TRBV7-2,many,CASSLIRLANTGELFF,TGTGCCAGCAGCTTAATAAGACTAGCGAACACCGGGGAGCTGTTTTTT
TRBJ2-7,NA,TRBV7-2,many,CASSLAHGRREQYF,TGTGCCAGCAGCTTAGCTCACGGGCGAAGGGAGCAGTACTTC
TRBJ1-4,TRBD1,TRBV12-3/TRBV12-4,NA,CASSYRTGWTNEKLFF,TGTGCCAGCAGTTACCGGACAGGGTGGACTAATGAAAAACTGTTTTTT
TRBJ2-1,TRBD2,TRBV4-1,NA,CASSQETSGRAHEQFF,TGCGCCAGCAGCCAAGAAACTAGCGGGAGGGCCCATGAGCAGTTCTTC
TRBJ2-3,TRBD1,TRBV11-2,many,CASSYQGALSTDTQYF,TGTGCCAGCAGCTATCAGGGGGCCCTTAGCACAGATACGCAGTATTTT
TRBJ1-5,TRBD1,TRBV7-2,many,CASSSHRGSNQPQHF,TGTGCCAGCAGCAGTCACAGGGGTAGCAATCAGCCCCAGCATTTT
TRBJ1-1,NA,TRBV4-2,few,CASSQEVTGNTEAFF,TGTGCCAGCAGCCAAGAGGTGACCGGAAACACTGAAGCTTTCTTT
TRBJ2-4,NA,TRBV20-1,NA,CSANSLDIQYF,TGCAGTGCTAACTCTCTGGACATTCAGTACTTC
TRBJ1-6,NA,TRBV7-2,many,CASSSSNSPLHF,TGTGCCAGCAGCTCCTCCAATTCACCCCTCCACTTT
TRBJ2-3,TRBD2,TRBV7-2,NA,CASSPNGRRTDTQYF,TGTGCCAGCAGCCCTAACGGGAGGCGGACAGATACGCAGTATTTT